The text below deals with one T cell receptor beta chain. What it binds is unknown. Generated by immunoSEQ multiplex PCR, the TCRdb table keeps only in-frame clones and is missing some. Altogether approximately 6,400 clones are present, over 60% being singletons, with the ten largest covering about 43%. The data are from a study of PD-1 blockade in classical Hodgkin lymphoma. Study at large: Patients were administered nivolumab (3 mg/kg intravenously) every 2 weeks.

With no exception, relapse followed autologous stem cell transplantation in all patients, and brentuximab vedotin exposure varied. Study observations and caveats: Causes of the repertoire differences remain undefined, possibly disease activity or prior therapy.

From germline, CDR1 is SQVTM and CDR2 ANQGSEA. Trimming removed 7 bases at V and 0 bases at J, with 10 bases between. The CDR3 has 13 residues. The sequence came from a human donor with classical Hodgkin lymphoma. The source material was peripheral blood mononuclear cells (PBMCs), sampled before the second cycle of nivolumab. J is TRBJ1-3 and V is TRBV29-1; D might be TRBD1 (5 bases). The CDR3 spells CSARTLSGNTIYF. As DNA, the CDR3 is TGCAGCGCCCGGACACTCTCTGGAAACACCATATATTTT.